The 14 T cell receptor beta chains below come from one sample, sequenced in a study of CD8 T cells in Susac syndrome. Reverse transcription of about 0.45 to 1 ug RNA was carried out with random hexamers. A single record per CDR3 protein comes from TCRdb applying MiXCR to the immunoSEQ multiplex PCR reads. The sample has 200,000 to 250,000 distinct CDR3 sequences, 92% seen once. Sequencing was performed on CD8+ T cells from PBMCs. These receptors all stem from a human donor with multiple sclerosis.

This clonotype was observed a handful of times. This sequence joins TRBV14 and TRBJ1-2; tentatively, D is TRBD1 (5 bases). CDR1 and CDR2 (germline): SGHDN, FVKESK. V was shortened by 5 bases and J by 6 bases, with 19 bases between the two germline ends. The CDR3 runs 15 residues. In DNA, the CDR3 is TGTGCCAGCAGCGTCGGTCGGGGGAATTGGGATGGCTACACCTTC. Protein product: CASSVGRGNWDGYTF.

CDR3 in amino acids: CASSWTGYEQYF. DNA of the CDR3: TGTGCCAGCAGTTGGACAGGCTACGAGCAGTACTTC. The rearrangement links TRBV12-3 or TRBV12-4 to TRBJ2-7; 7 bases match TRBD1. The CDR3 has 12 residues. The V and J ends lost 4 bases and 3 bases, in that order; junction bases with no gene match: 0.

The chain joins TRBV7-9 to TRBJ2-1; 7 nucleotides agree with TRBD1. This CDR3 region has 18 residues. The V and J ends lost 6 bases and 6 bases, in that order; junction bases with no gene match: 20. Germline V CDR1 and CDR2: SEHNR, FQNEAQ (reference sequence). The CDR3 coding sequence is TGTGCCAGCAGTCCTGCCTCCAATCGACAGGGTCAGTCCAATGAGCAGTTCTTC. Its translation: CASSPASNRQGQSNEQFF.

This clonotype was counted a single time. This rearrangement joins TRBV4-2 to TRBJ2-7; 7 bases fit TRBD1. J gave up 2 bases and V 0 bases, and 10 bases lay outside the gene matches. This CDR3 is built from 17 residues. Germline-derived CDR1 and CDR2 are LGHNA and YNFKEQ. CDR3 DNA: TGTGCCAGCAGCCAAGAGTTTTTCCGGGACAGTACCTACGAGCAGTACTTC. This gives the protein CASSQEFFRDSTYEQYF.

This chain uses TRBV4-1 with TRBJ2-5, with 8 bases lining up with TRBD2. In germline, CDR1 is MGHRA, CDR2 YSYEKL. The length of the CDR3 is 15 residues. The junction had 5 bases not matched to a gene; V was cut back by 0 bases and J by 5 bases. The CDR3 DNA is TGCGCCAGCAGCCAAGATAGCGGGATGGGTGAGACCCAGTACTTC. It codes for CASSQDSGMGETQYF.

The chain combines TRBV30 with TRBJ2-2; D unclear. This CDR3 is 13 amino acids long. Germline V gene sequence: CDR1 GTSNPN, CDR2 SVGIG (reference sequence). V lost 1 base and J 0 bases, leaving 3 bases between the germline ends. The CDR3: CAWSESNTGELFF. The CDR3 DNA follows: TGTGCCTGGAGTGAGTCGAACACCGGGGAGCTGTTTTTT.

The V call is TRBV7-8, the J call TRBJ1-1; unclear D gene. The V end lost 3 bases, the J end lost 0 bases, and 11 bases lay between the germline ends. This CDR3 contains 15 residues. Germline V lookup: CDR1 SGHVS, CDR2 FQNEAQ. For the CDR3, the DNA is TGTGCCAGCAGCTTTGGAGTCCAAATGAACACTGAAGCTTTCTTT. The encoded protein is CASSFGVQMNTEAFF. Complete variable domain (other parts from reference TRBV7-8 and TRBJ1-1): GAGVSQSPRYKVAKRGQDVALRCDPISGHVSLFWYQQALGQGPEFLTYFQNEAQLDKSGLPSDRFFAERPEGSVSTLKIQRTQQEDSAVYLCASSFGVQMNTEAFFGQGTRLTVV.

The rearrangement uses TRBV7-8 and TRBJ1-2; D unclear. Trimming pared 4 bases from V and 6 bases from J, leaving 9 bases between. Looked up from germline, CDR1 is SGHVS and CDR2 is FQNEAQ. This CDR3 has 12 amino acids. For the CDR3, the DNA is TGTGCCAGCAGCTCTCCACGAAATGGCTACACCTTC. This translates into CASSSPRNGYTF.

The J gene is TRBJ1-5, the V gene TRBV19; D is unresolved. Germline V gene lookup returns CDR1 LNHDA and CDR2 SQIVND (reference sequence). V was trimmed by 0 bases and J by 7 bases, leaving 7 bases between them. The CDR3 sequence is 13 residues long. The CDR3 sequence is CASSIDLGQPQHF. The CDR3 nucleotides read TGTGCCAGTAGTATAGATCTGGGGCAGCCCCAGCATTTT.

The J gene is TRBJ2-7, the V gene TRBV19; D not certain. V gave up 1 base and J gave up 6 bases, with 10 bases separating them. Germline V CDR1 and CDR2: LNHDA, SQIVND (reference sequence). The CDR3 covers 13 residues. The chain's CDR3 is CASSIVDGSEQYF. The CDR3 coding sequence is TGTGCCAGTAGTATAGTAGACGGAAGCGAGCAGTACTTC.

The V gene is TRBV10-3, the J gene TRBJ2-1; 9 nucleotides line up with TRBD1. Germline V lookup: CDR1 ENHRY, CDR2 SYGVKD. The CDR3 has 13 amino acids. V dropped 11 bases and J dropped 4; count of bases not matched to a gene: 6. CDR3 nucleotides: TGTGCCGTTCGACAGGGGGGGTACAATGAGCAGTTCTTC. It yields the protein CAVRQGGYNEQFF.

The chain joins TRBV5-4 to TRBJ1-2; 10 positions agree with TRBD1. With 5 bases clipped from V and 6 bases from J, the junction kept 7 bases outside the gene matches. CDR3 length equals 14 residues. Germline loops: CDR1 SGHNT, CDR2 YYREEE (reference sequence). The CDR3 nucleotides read TGTGCCAGCAGTGCCGGGACAGGGGCGGATGGCTACACCTTC. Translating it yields CASSAGTGADGYTF.

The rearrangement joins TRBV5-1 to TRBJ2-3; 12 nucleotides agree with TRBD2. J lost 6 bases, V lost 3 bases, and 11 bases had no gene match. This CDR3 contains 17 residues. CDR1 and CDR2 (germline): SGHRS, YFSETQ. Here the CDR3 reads CASSSFPTSGGSDTQYF. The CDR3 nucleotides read TGCGCCAGCAGCTCCTTTCCGACTAGCGGGGGTTCTGATACGCAGTATTTT.

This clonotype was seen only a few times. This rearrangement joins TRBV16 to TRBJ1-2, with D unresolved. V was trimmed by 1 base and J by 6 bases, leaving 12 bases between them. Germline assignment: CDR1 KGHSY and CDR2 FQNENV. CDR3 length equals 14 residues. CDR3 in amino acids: CASSQFLGTNGYTF. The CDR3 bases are TGTGCCAGCAGCCAATTCTTAGGTACTAATGGCTACACCTTC. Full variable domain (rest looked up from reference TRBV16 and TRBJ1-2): GEEVAQTPKHLVRGEGQKAKLYCAPIKGHSYVFWYQQVLKNEFKFLISFQNENVFDETGMPKERFSAKCLPNSPCSLEIQATKLEDSAVYFCASSQFLGTNGYTFGSGTRLTVV.